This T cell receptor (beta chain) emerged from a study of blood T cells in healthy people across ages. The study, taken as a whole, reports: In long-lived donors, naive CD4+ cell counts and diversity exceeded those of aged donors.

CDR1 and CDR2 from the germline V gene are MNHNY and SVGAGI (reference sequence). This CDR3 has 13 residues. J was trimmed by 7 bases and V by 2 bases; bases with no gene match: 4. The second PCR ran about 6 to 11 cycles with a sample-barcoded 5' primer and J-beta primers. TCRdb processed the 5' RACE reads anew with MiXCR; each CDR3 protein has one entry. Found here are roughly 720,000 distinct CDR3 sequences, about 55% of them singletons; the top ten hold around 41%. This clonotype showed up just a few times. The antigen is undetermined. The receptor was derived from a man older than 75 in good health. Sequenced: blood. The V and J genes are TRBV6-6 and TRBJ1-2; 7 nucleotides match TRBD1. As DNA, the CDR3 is TGTGCCAGCAGTTACCGGGACAGCGGTGGCTACACCTTC. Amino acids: CASSYRDSGGYTF.